This TCR beta chain appears in the sequencing data of a study of blood T cells in healthy people across ages. Primers used in a second PCR of roughly 6 to 11 cycles were a sample-barcoded 5' primer and a J-beta primer mix. One entry per CDR3 protein, called by TCRdb with MiXCR from the 5' RACE reads. The sample has some 890,000 distinct CDR3 sequences, 25% to 35% seen once. This clonotype turned up a few times. At one end, the junction sequence differs from germline, possibly due to a read error. The CDR3 is 15 amino acids. CDR1 and CDR2 from the germline V gene are MNHEY and SVGEGT. This sample was shared with a second study, whose subject was T cells of mothers and their children. From that second work: Extraction yielded RNA that went, in full, into cDNA synthesis at roughly 1.4 ug per 15 ul. Inherited differences only slightly affect thymic shaping of TCR recombination output.

Sequenced material: blood. The chain couples TRBV6-2 or TRBV6-3 to TRBJ1-2; D gene uncertain. The clonotype was recovered from a woman in her 40s in good health. CDR3 amino acids: CASSPLGFGLYGYTF. The CDR3 DNA is TGCGCCAGCAGTCCTTTGGGATTCGGATTATATGGCTACACCTTC.